These 27 T cell receptor beta chains share one sample of origin, sequenced in a study of breast tumors, draining lymph nodes, adjacent tissues. TCRdb called the multiplex PCR reads again in MiXCR, with one record for every CDR3 protein. Found here are more than 50,000 distinct CDR3 sequences, roughly 39% of them singletons; the top ten hold 10% to 13%. Sequenced material: breast tumor tissue. All receptors come from a female donor with breast cancer. Some clones in this sample may be carry-over from other donors' samples.

To note about this clonotype: One end of the junction fails to match germline, which may point to a read error. The chain combines TRBV9 with TRBJ2-7; 9 bases map to TRBD1. This CDR3 has 17 residues. Germline CDR1 SGDLS, CDR2 YYNGEE. In nucleotides, the CDR3 is TGTGCCAGCAGCCCCCAAAAGCGGGGACAGGGTTCCTCCGAGCAGTACTTC. Protein sequence: CASSPQKRGQGSSEQYF.

This clonotype was seen at least ten times. The chain recombines TRBV9 with TRBJ1-5, with 8 bases matching TRBD1. Germline V gene data show CDR1 as SGDLS and CDR2 as YYNGEE. With 2 bases clipped from V and 6 bases from J, the junction kept 4 bases outside the gene matches. The CDR3 totals 14 residues. The CDR3 reads CASSVTGDAQPQHF. As DNA, the CDR3 is TGTGCCAGCAGCGTGACAGGGGACGCTCAGCCCCAGCATTTT.

The CDR3 protein is CASSLQGHQNYGYTF. In DNA form, the CDR3 reads TGTGCCAGCAGCTTACAAGGACACCAAAACTATGGCTACACCTTC. The V call is TRBV7-9, the J call TRBJ1-2; D possibly corresponds to TRBD1 (5 bases). Germline V gene sequence: CDR1 SEHNR, CDR2 FQNEAQ (reference sequence). There are 15 residues in the CDR3. V dropped 2 bases and J dropped 2 bases, with 12 bases sitting between them.

This clonotype has more than one count but fewer than ten. This may arise from a read error, as a much more abundant clone is one base away. This chain joins TRBV7-8 and TRBJ2-1; 8 bases align to TRBD2. V shed 3 bases, J shed 8 bases, and the junction held 15 bases outside the gene matches. The CDR3 extends over 17 amino acids. CDR1 SGHVS and CDR2 FQNEAQ come from the germline V gene. The CDR3 nucleotides read TGTGCCAGCAGCTTGAAGACCGGGACTAGAACCGGCGATGAGCAGTTCTTC. Its translation is CASSLKTGTRTGDEQFF.

This clonotype has ten or more counts. A much larger clonotype is one base distant, so this may be a read error. The V call is TRBV12-3 or TRBV12-4, the J call TRBJ2-5, with D perhaps matching TRBD1 or TRBD2 (7 bases each). The CDR3 is 14 residues long. In DNA form, the CDR3 reads TGTGCCAGCAGGGTGGGAGGGGGCGAGAAGACCCAGCACTTC. Its translation is CASRVGGGEKTQHF.

This clonotype was observed at least ten times. This CDR3 is CSGVDRGTDTQYF. The CDR3 bases are TGCAGCGGGGTGGACAGGGGCACAGATACGCAGTATTTT. This chain connects TRBV29-1 to TRBJ2-3, with TRBD1 matching over 8 bases. The CDR3 runs to 13 residues. CDR1 is SQVTM and CDR2 is ANQGSEA in the germline V gene. J gave up 1 base and V 7 bases, and 4 bases lay outside the gene matches.

As concerns this clonotype: Mismatch with germline at one junction end may stem from a read error. The chain has TRBV4-1 and TRBJ2-4; perhaps TRBD2 as D (6 bases). In germline, CDR1 is MGHRA, CDR2 YSYEKL. The CDR3 spans 20 residues. The CDR3 here is CASSQDEGIYRPSAKNIQCF. The CDR3 DNA sequence: TGCGCCAGCAGCCAAGATGAGGGAATATACCGGCCTAGCGCCAAAAACATTCAGTGCTTC.

This rearrangement joins TRBV25-1 to TRBJ1-2, with a tentative D call TRBD1 (6 bases). The CDR3 is made up of 14 amino acids. The germline V gene has CDR1 MGHDK and CDR2 SYGVNS. V dropped 6 bases and J dropped 1 base, with 12 bases sitting between them. Here the CDR3 reads CASRQEQGNYGYTF. CDR3 DNA: TGTGCCAGCAGACAGGAACAGGGTAACTATGGCTACACCTTC.

On this clonotype: Relative to the germline gene, one junction end is altered; a read error may explain this. This chain links TRBV5-1 with TRBJ1-6; perhaps TRBD1 as D (6 bases). CDR1 and CDR2 (germline): SGHRS, YFSETQ. CDR3 length equals 14 residues. Here the CDR3 DNA reads TGCGCCAGCAGCTTGGGGACAGAGAATTCCCCCCTCCACTTT. It specifies CASSLGTENSPLHF.

This clonotype was seen only once. This chain links TRBV7-3 with TRBJ2-2, with TRBD2 matching over 10 bases. CDR1 and CDR2 from the germline V gene are SGHTA and FQGTGA. This CDR3 comprises 17 residues. The J segment lost 5 bases and the V segment lost 3 bases, leaving 9 bases of the junction unmatched. The CDR3: CASSFGTSARRTGELFF. The DNA of the CDR3 is TGTGCCAGCAGCTTCGGGACTAGCGCCCGTCGAACCGGGGAGCTGTTTTTT.

Notes on this clonotype: This may be a read error, as it is one base from a much larger clone. J is TRBJ2-5 and V is TRBV11-2, with D uncertain. Looked up from germline, CDR1 is SGHAT and CDR2 is FQNNGV. This CDR3 has 16 residues. The CDR3 sequence: CASSRARSTAQATQYF. The CDR3 nucleotides read TGTGCCAGCAGCCGAGCTAGGAGCACGGCTCAAGCGACCCAGTACTTC.

The V gene is TRBV28, the J gene TRBJ1-1; D call uncertain. This CDR3 has 13 residues. Deletions cut 3 bases from V and 4 bases from J, with 9 bases between. The germline gives CDR1 MDHEN, CDR2 SYDVKM. CDR3 DNA sequence: TGTGCCAGCAGTTTCGGTGGCATCACTGAAGCTTTCTTT. It specifies CASSFGGITEAFF.

The sample holds many counts of this clonotype. CDR3 sequence: CASSLGFRQGARETQYF. The CDR3, as DNA: TGTGCCAGCAGCTTAGGGTTTCGGCAGGGGGCTCGGGAGACCCAGTACTTC. The chain recombines TRBV7-2 with TRBJ2-5; 8 nucleotides match TRBD1. The CDR3 is made up of 17 amino acids. The ends lost 1 base at V and 5 bases at J; junction bases unmatched: 12. Germline assignment: CDR1 SGHTA and CDR2 FQGNSA.

The sample holds many counts of this clonotype. J is TRBJ1-3 and V is TRBV5-1; TRBD1 aligns across 7 bases. CDR1 and CDR2 from the germline V gene are SGHRS and YFSETQ. The CDR3 runs to 16 residues. Trimming cost V 0 bases and J 3 bases; bases outside gene matches: 6. The CDR3 region is CASSLDRDSLGNTIYF. For the CDR3, the DNA is TGCGCCAGCAGCTTGGACCGGGACAGTCTTGGAAACACCATATATTTT.

There are many counts of this clonotype. V gene TRBV14 combines with J gene TRBJ2-3, with D perhaps TRBD2 (7 bases). The CDR3 length is 15 residues. Germline lookup yields CDR1 SGHDN and CDR2 FVKESK. V lost 6 bases and J 2 bases, leaving 15 bases between the germline ends. The CDR3 protein is CASRGASGPTDTQYF. CDR3 bases: TGTGCCAGCAGGGGGGCTAGCGGACCCACAGATACGCAGTATTTT.

This clonotype rates as medium-sized. This CDR3 is CASSPRPDGDLHF. The DNA of the CDR3 is TGTGCCAGCAGCCCCCGCCCCGACGGGGACCTCCACTTT. The rearrangement links TRBV7-2 to TRBJ1-6, with unresolved D. This CDR3 comprises 13 residues. Trimming took off 5 bases at V and 15 bases at J, with 17 bases between the two ends. Looked up from germline, CDR1 is SGHTA and CDR2 is FQGNSA. Full variable domain (missing parts from reference TRBV7-2 and TRBJ1-6): GAGVSQSPSNKVTEKGKDVELRCDPISGHTALYWYRQSLGQGLEFLIYFQGNSAPDKSGLPSDRFSAERTGGSVSTLTIQRTQQEDSAVYLCASSPRPDGDLHFGNGTRLTVT.

This clonotype has a count of ten or more. The chain is built from TRBV28 and TRBJ2-3; D unresolved. The CDR3 contains 14 residues. Germline lookup yields CDR1 MDHEN and CDR2 SYDVKM. Trimming stripped 5 bases from V and 3 bases from J, with 12 bases between. The CDR3 spells CASSLTPGTDTQYF. DNA for the CDR3: TGTGCCAGCAGTCTCACCCCCGGAACAGATACGCAGTATTTT. The variable domain in full, completed from reference TRBV28 and TRBJ2-3, reads DVKVTQSSRYLVKRTGEKVFLECVQDMDHENMFWYRQDPGLGLRLIYFSYDVKMKEKGDIPEGYSVSREKKERFSLILESASTNQTSMYLCASSLTPGTDTQYFGPGTRLTVL.

The sample holds a few counts of this clonotype. This chain uses TRBV28 with TRBJ2-7; the match to TRBD2 covers 9 bases. The CDR3 covers 16 residues. Trimming took 8 bases from V and 5 from J; bases not matched to a gene: 16. Germline V gene data show CDR1 as MDHEN and CDR2 as SYDVKM. CDR3 bases: TGTGCCAGCTTCGCCAGGAGTAGCGGGAGTATCGACGAGCAGTACTTC. It specifies CASFARSSGSIDEQYF.

In its sample, this clonotype was seen many times. The CDR3 bases are TGCGCCAGCAGCCCTTCTTCCACCGGGGGCATGGAGACCCAGTACTTC. This sequence encodes CASSPSSTGGMETQYF. J is TRBJ2-5 and V is TRBV4-3; D is possibly TRBD1 or TRBD2 (6 bases each). The CDR3 length is 16 residues. V was trimmed by 4 bases and J by 5 bases, leaving 20 bases between them. The germline V gene has CDR1 LGHNA and CDR2 YSLEER.

This clonotype was detected many times. This may come from a read error, since a much larger clone is one base off. The chain is built from TRBV5-6 and TRBJ1-2; perhaps TRBD1 as D (6 bases). Germline values: CDR1 SGHDT, CDR2 YYEEEE. Trimming stripped 0 bases from V and 4 bases from J, with 19 bases between. This CDR3 contains 17 residues. The CDR3 sequence is CASSLGDTVLLFYGYTF. The CDR3 DNA follows: TGTGCCAGCAGCTTGGGGGACACGGTCCTCTTATTCTATGGCTACACCTTC.

V usage is TRBV20-1 and J usage is TRBJ2-6, with 7 bases that match TRBD1. The CDR3 runs to 22 residues. V lost 3 bases, J lost 0 bases, and 23 bases stayed unmatched. Germline CDR1 DFQATT, CDR2 SNEGSKA (reference sequence). The CDR3 bases are TGCAGTGCTAGGTACCGGGACAGAAGAATTACAAGACACTACTCTGGGGCCAACGTCCTGACTTTC. The encoded protein is CSARYRDRRITRHYSGANVLTF.

The chain combines TRBV11-2 with TRBJ2-1; possibly TRBD2 for D (7 bases). The CDR3 totals 15 residues. Germline CDR1 reads SGHAT; CDR2 reads FQNNGV. Trimming removed 2 bases from V and 5 bases from J, with 13 bases in between. CDR3 sequence (DNA): TGTGCCAGCAGCTTATTGAGGGGGGGGCACAATGAGCAGTTCTTC. Its protein is CASSLLRGGHNEQFF.

Many counts were recorded for this clonotype. The chain combines TRBV7-2 with TRBJ2-2; D may be TRBD1 (6 bases). The CDR3 totals 13 residues. Germline-derived CDR1 and CDR2 are SGHTA and FQGNSA. V lost 4 bases and J lost 7, with 10 bases in between. This chain's CDR3 is CASSYRADGELFF. The DNA of the CDR3 is TGTGCCAGCAGCTACAGGGCGGACGGGGAGCTGTTTTTT.

This clonotype has just a few counts. This sequence may be a read error, since a much larger clone differs from it by one base. The rearrangement uses TRBV20-1 and TRBJ2-7; TRBD2 matches at 12 bases. Germline-derived CDR1 and CDR2 are DFQATT and SNEGSKA (reference sequence). This CDR3 has 14 residues. Trimming took 3 bases from V and 8 from J; bases not matched to a gene: 8. The CDR3 sequence: CSASPLAGGSKQYF. CDR3 DNA: TGCAGTGCTAGTCCCCTAGCGGGAGGGTCCAAGCAGTACTTC.

As to this clonotype: A much larger clone sits a single nucleotide away, making a read error possible. The chain employs TRBV4-1 and TRBJ2-2, with 9 nucleotides matching TRBD2. Germline V CDR1 and CDR2: MGHRA, YSYEKL. The CDR3 contains 17 residues. The CDR3 DNA is TGCACCAGCAGCCAAGTTGTAGCGGGAGTGGCCACCGGGGAGCTGTTTTTT. Translation: CTSSQVVAGVATGELFF.

In its sample, this clonotype was seen a few times. The chain carries TRBV29-1 and TRBJ2-3, with 10 nucleotides matching TRBD2. Germline CDR1 and CDR2: SQVTM and ANQGSEA. The CDR3 extends over 14 amino acids. After removal of 4 bases from V and 3 bases from J, the junction contained 4 bases not matched to a gene. The CDR3 DNA sequence: TGCAGCGTTGGGACTAGCGGTTTAACAGATACGCAGTATTTT. Its protein product is CSVGTSGLTDTQYF.

This clonotype was picked up many times. The chain uses TRBV12-3 or TRBV12-4 and TRBJ1-6; 9 bases line up with TRBD1. The CDR3 is 13 residues long. Germline trimming cut 6 bases from V and 7 bases from J; bases unmatched to any gene: 1. Here the CDR3 reads CASRGQGNSPLHF. DNA of the CDR3: TGTGCCAGCAGAGGACAGGGGAATTCACCCCTCCACTTT.